Presented here are 9 T cell receptor beta chains from one specimen sequenced in a study of blood T cell repertoires in COVID-19. The assay was immunoSEQ multiplex PCR, and TCRdb's table has in-frame clones only and misses some. The profile shows about 120,000 clones, about four fifths of them singletons. The material sequenced was peripheral blood. All receptors come from a human donor in a cohort sampled during active COVID-19.

J is TRBJ1-2 and V is TRBV3-1 (or the pseudogene TRBV3-2); 7 bases line up with TRBD1. The germline V gene encodes CDR1 LGHDT and CDR2 YNNKEL (reference sequence). V shed 3 bases and J 2 bases; nucleotides not matched to a gene: 6. There are 15 residues in the CDR3. CDR3 loop: CASSHRQGANYGYTF. The DNA of the CDR3 is TGTGCCAGCAGCCACCGACAGGGTGCCAACTATGGCTACACCTTC.

This clone has only a few counts. The CDR3 reads CASSRDRNLMNTEAFF. CDR3 in DNA: TGTGCCAGCAGCCGGGACAGGAATCTCATGAACACTGAAGCTTTCTTT. The V call is TRBV9, the J call TRBJ1-1; 8 bases are shared with TRBD1. CDR1 is SGDLS and CDR2 is YYNGEE in the germline V gene. The CDR3 contains 16 residues. The trim removed 4 bases at V and 0 bases at J, leaving 8 bases unmatched.

The V call is TRBV3-1 (or the pseudogene TRBV3-2), the J call TRBJ2-3; D unclear. The ends were cut back, 0 bases at V and 5 bases at J, with 9 bases in the middle. CDR3 length: 14 residues. Looked up from germline, CDR1 is LGHDT and CDR2 is YNNKEL (reference sequence). CDR3 DNA sequence: TGTGCCAGCAGCCAAGATCCCCAGAAAGATACGCAGTATTTT. Its protein is CASSQDPQKDTQYF.

In its sample, this clone was seen once. The J gene is TRBJ2-6, the V gene TRBV20-1, with a weak D call TRBD1 (5 bases). V lost 4 bases and J lost 0, with 16 bases in between. The germline gives CDR1 DFQATT, CDR2 SNEGSKA (reference sequence). This CDR3 has 17 amino acids. CDR3 sequence: CSAIENHRSSGANVLTF. CDR3 nucleotide sequence: TGCAGTGCTATTGAGAATCACAGGAGCTCTGGGGCCAACGTCCTGACTTTC.

The chain has TRBV24-1 and TRBJ2-5; 9 bases are shared with TRBD1. Trimming at V came to 6 bases and at J to 0 bases, leaving 4 bases not matched to a gene. Germline V gives CDR1 KGHDR, CDR2 SFDVKD. This CDR3 contains 15 residues. CDR3 nucleotide sequence: TGTGCCACCAGTCCCGGGACAGGGTACCAAGAGACCCAGTACTTC. Its protein is CATSPGTGYQETQYF.

The chain employs TRBV4-3 and TRBJ2-1, with TRBD1 matching over 10 bases. Germline V CDR1 and CDR2: LGHNA, YSLEER. V was clipped by 1 base and J by 3 bases; unmatched bases: 3. This CDR3 has 16 residues. The CDR3 loop is CASSQGGQGLYNEQFF. In DNA, the CDR3 is TGCGCCAGCAGCCAAGGGGGACAGGGGCTCTACAATGAGCAGTTCTTC.

This rearrangement joins TRBV5-4 to TRBJ2-1, with D maybe TRBD2 (5 bases). The V gene's germline CDR1 is SGHNT and CDR2 YYREEE (reference sequence). Trimming cost V 1 base and J 7 bases, with 9 bases left between them. This CDR3 is 13 amino acids long. CDR3 in DNA: TGTGCCAGCAGCTTGCGGGAACGTAATGAGCAGTTCTTC. The encoded protein is CASSLRERNEQFF. The variable domain in full, with the rest retrieved from reference TRBV5-4 and TRBJ2-1, is ETGVTQSPTHLIKTRGQQVTLRCSSQSGHNTVSWYQQALGQGPQFIFQYYREEENGRGNFPPRFSGLQFPNYSSELNVNALELDDSALYLCASSLRERNEQFFGPGTRLTVL.

This sequence joins TRBV19 and TRBJ1-1; D remains ambiguous. CDR3 size: 16 residues. Trimming shortened V by 7 bases and J by 1 base, and 19 bases separated the two germline ends. The germline gives CDR1 LNHDA, CDR2 SQIVND (reference sequence). DNA for the CDR3: TGTGCCAGTACCCTAGCCTCAACGACCCGGAACACTGAAGCTTTCTTT. Translating it yields CASTLASTTRNTEAFF. Full variable domain (missing parts from reference TRBV19 and TRBJ1-1): DGGITQSPKYLFRKEGQNVTLSCEQNLNHDAMYWYRQDPGQGLRLIYYSQIVNDFQKGDIAEGYSVSREKKESFPLTVTSAQKNPTAFYLCASTLASTTRNTEAFFGQGTRLTVV.

This clone was picked up a small number of times. The chain couples TRBV27 to TRBJ2-2; D not certain. This CDR3 has 13 amino acids. Per the germline V gene, CDR1 is MNHEY and CDR2 is SMNVEV (reference sequence). V lost 4 bases and J 2 bases, leaving 5 bases between the germline ends. The CDR3 nucleotides are TGTGCCAGCAGTTCCTACAACACCGGGGAGCTGTTTTTT. Protein product: CASSSYNTGELFF.